This TCR beta chain was captured by sequencing in a study of T cell changes during pregnancy in multiple sclerosis. Sequencing used immunoSEQ multiplex PCR; TCRdb keeps in-frame clones, though not all of them. The sample lists tens of thousands of clones, under 95% occurring once. The trim removed 4 bases at V and 10 bases at J, leaving 14 bases unmatched. This CDR3 comprises 15 residues. The germline gives CDR1 SGHRS, CDR2 YFSETQ. The TCR was taken from a female donor with multiple sclerosis, enrolled in a pregnancy study. V usage is TRBV5-1 and J usage is TRBJ2-1, with TRBD2 identical over 7 bases. The sample in question was CD4+ T cells from peripheral blood mononuclear cells, obtained in the second trimester of pregnancy. The CDR3 here is CASSPSREVRREQFF. The CDR3 nucleotides read TGCGCCAGCAGCCCCTCCCGGGAGGTGAGGCGGGAGCAGTTCTTC.